The source of this T cell receptor (beta chain) is a study of CD8 T cells in ankylosing spondylitis. Study-wide results and limits: In ankylosing spondylitis blood, a motif of roughly eight highly homologous TCR beta variants appeared characteristic. Enrichment of disease-linked clones was reportedly significant in matched ankylosing spondylitis synovial fluid.

CDR1 MNHEY and CDR2 SMNVEV come from the germline V gene (reference sequence). The CDR3 has 11 residues. Trimming stripped 6 bases from V and 5 bases from J, with 7 bases between. On this clonotype itself: Its antigen remains unidentified.

Quantitative 5'-RACE with molecular barcodes was used to make the TCR beta libraries. TCRdb re-analysed the 5' RACE reads in MiXCR, keeping a single row per CDR3 protein. The data contain 350,000 or so distinct CDR3 sequences, roughly 11% of them singletons. This TCR derives from a female donor with ankylosing spondylitis or in good health (not recorded which). The chain recombines TRBV27 with TRBJ2-5; perhaps TRBD2 as D (5 bases). The source material was blood, either unsorted or a sorted T cell fraction (not recorded which). The CDR3 here is CASRDWETQYF. The CDR3 coding sequence is TGTGCCAGCAGGGACTGGGAGACCCAGTACTTC.